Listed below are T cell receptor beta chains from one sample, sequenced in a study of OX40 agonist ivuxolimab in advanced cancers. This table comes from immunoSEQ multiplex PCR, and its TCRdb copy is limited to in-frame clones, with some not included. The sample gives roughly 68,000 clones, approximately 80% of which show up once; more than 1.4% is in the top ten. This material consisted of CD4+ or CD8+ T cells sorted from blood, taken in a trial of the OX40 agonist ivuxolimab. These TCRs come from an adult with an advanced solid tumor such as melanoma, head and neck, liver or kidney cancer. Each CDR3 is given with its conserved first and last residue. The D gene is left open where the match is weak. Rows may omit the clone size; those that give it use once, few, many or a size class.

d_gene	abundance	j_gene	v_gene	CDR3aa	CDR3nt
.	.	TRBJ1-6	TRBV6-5	CASSYGAGVNSPLHF	TGTGCCAGCAGTTACGGCGCGGGAGTAAATTCACCCCTCCACTTT
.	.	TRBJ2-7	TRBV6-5	CASGKAGRYYEQYF	TGTGCCAGCGGTAAAGCAGGTCGTTACTACGAGCAGTACTTC
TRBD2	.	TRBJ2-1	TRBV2	CASRKASGGNNEQFF	TGTGCCAGCAGAAAGGCTAGCGGGGGGAATAATGAGCAGTTCTTC
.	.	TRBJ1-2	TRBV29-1	CSVEDGGNYGYTF	TGCAGCGTTGAAGATGGGGGGAACTATGGCTACACCTTC
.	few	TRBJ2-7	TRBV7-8	CASRWSATGEQYF	TGTGCCAGCAGATGGAGTGCTACGGGCGAGCAGTACTTC
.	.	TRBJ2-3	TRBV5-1	CASSPRTVDTQYF	TGCGCCAGCAGCCCCAGGACCGTAGATACGCAGTATTTT
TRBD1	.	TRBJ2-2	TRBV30	CAWLGQGFTGELFF	TGTGCCTGGTTGGGACAGGGTTTCACCGGGGAGCTGTTTTTT
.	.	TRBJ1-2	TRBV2	CASSRRGANYGYTF	TGTGCCAGCAGTCGCAGGGGAGCTAACTATGGCTACACCTTC
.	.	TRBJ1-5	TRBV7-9	CASSLEDGRQPQHF	TGTGCCAGCAGCTTAGAGGACGGCCGTCAGCCCCAGCATTTT
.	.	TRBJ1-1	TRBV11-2	CASRFRPTEAFF	TGTGCCAGCAGATTTAGACCCACTGAAGCTTTCTTT
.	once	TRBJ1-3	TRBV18	CASSLPRTASGNTIYF	TGTGCCAGCTCACTTCCTAGGACGGCCTCTGGAAACACCATATATTTT
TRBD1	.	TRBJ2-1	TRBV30	CAWSVGQGDYNEQFF	TGTGCCTGGAGTGTGGGACAGGGCGACTACAATGAGCAGTTCTTC
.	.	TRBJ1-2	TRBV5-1	CASSLVGVGGYTF	TGCGCCAGCAGCTTGGTAGGGGTAGGTGGCTACACCTTC
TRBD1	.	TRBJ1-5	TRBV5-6	CASSLRGGYQPQHF	TGTGCCAGCAGCTTACGAGGGGGCTACCAGCCCCAGCATTTT
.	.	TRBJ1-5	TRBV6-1	CASSELMVGQRINQPQHF	TGTGCCAGCAGTGAATTGATGGTAGGACAGAGGATCAATCAGCCCCAGCATTTT
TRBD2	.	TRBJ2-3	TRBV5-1	CASSLVAGGSTDTQYF	TGCGCCAGCAGCTTGGTTGCGGGGGGGAGCACAGATACGCAGTATTTT
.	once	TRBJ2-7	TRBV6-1	CASSGAATAYEQYF	TGTGCCAGCTCCGGAGCTGCGACAGCGTACGAGCAGTACTTC
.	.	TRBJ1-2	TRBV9	CASSVDRAESYGYTF	TGTGCCAGCAGCGTAGACAGGGCGGAGTCCTATGGCTACACCTTC
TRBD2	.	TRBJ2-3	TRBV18	CASSKTGGADTQYF	TGTGCCAGCTCTAAAACCGGGGGGGCAGATACGCAGTATTTT
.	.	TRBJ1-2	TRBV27	CASSSPNRAVYGYTF	TGTGCCAGCAGTTCCCCAAATAGGGCAGTCTATGGCTACACCTTC
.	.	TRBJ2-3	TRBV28	CASSLVRNTQYF	TGTGCCAGCAGTTTGGTGCGGAATACGCAGTATTTT
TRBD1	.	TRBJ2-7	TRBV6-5	CASSYSNRGMYEQYF	TGTGCCAGCAGTTACTCGAACAGGGGGATGTACGAGCAGTACTTC
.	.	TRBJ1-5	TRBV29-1	CSVGGVGDQPQHF	TGCAGCGTTGGGGGCGTAGGGGATCAGCCCCAGCATTTT
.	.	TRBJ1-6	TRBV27	CASRGVVALHF	TGTGCCAGCAGGGGGGTGGTGGCCCTCCACTTT
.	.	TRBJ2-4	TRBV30	CAWSGLSLAKNIQYF	TGTGCCTGGAGTGGACTTTCCCTAGCCAAAAACATTCAGTACTTC
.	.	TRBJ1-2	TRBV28	CASSFPGQIYGYTF	TGTGCCAGCAGTTTCCCCGGACAGATCTATGGCTACACCTTC
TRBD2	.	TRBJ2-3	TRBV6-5	CASSYSGGTDTQYF	TGTGCCAGCAGTTACAGCGGGGGCACAGATACGCAGTATTTT
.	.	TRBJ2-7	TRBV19	CASSALTSGYEQYF	TGTGCCAGTAGTGCCCTGACTAGTGGATACGAGCAGTACTTC
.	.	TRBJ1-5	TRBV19	CASSIARVSNQPQHF	TGTGCCAGTAGTATAGCCAGGGTCAGCAATCAGCCCCAGCATTTT
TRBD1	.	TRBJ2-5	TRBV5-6	CASSRGQGETQYF	TGTGCCAGCAGCCGAGGACAGGGAGAGACCCAGTACTTC
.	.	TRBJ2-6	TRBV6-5	CASSSVGSGANVLTF	TGTGCCAGCAGTTCCGTGGGCTCTGGGGCCAACGTCCTGACTTTC
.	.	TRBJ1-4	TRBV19	CASSGLTNEKLFF	TGTGCCAGCTCAGGGTTAACTAATGAAAAACTGTTTTTT
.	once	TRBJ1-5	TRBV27	CASSLGVGNQPQHF	TGTGCCAGCAGTTTAGGGGTGGGGAATCAGCCCCAGCATTTT
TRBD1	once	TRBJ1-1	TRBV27	CASSHPPTGVKTEAFF	TGTGCCAGCAGTCACCCCCCAACAGGGGTAAAGACTGAAGCTTTCTTT
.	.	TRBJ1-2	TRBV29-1	CSVYNGYTF	TGCAGCGTTTACAATGGCTACACCTTC
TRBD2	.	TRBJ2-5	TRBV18	CASSPGLAGRETQYF	TGTGCCAGCTCACCGGGGCTAGCGGGCAGGGAGACCCAGTACTTC
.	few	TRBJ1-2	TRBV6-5	CASSYWGGGYTF	TGTGCCAGCAGTTACTGGGGGGGAGGCTACACCTTC
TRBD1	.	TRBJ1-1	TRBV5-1	CASSKDRLNTEAFF	TGCGCCAGCAGCAAGGACAGGTTGAACACTGAAGCTTTCTTT
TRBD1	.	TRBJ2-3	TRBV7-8	CASSLQSGTGSGTQYF	TGTGCCAGCAGCTTGCAGTCCGGGACAGGGTCGGGTACGCAGTATTTT
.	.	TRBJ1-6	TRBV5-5	CASSPILRDVFTLHF	TGTGCCAGCAGCCCGATCCTCCGGGACGTCTTTACCCTCCACTTT
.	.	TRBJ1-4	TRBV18	CASSFGDYEKLFF	TGTGCCAGCTCATTTGGGGATTATGAAAAACTGTTTTTT
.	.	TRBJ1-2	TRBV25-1	CASREPNYGYTF	TGTGCCAGCAGGGAGCCTAACTATGGCTACACCTTC
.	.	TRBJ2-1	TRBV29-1	CSAQDPLGTNEQFF	TGCAGCGCACAGGATCCCTTAGGTACCAATGAGCAGTTCTTC
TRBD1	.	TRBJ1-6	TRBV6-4	CASSEDRGTPLHF	TGTGCCAGCAGTGAGGACAGGGGTACACCCCTCCACTTT
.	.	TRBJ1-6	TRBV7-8	CASSLVIQGGSPLHF	TGTGCCAGCAGCTTAGTGATACAAGGCGGTTCACCCCTCCACTTT
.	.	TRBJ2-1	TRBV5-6	CASRLAGAREQFF	TGTGCCAGCAGGCTGGCAGGGGCAAGGGAGCAGTTCTTC
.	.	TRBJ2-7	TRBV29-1	CSVQGIYGSYEQYF	TGCAGCGTCCAGGGGATTTATGGCTCCTACGAGCAGTACTTC
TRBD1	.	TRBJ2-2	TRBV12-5	CASGTGAGELFF	TGTGCTAGTGGTACAGGGGCCGGGGAGCTGTTTTTT
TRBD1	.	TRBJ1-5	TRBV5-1	CASSLDGQGGNQPQHF	TGCGCCAGCAGCTTGGATGGACAGGGGGGCAATCAGCCCCAGCATTTT
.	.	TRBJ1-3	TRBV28	CASSPAGVESGNTIYF	TGTGCCAGCAGTCCGGCGGGCGTCGAATCTGGAAACACCATATATTTT
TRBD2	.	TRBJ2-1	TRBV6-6	CASTSGGSGGAGEQFF	TGTGCCAGCACCTCCGGAGGTAGCGGGGGGGCAGGTGAGCAGTTCTTC
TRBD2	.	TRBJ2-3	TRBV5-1	CASSSGALRDTQYF	TGCGCCAGCTCTAGCGGGGCCCTCCGGGATACGCAGTATTTT
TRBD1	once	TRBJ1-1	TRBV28	CASSFSGGFEAFF	TGTGCCAGCAGTTTTTCAGGGGGGTTTGAAGCTTTCTTT
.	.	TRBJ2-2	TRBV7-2	CASSPWQGSAGELFF	TGTGCCAGCAGCCCCTGGCAGGGGTCAGCCGGGGAGCTGTTTTTT
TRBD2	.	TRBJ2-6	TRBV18	CASSPGGGSSSGANVLTF	TGTGCCAGCTCACCCGGCGGGGGGTCGAGCTCTGGGGCCAACGTCCTGACTTTC
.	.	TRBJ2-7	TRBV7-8	CASSPDGYEQYF	TGTGCCAGCAGCCCCGACGGCTACGAGCAGTACTTC
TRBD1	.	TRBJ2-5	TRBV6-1	CASSPLGQAQETQYF	TGTGCCAGCAGTCCACTAGGACAGGCCCAAGAGACCCAGTACTTC
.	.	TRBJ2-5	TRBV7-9	CASSLTGLQETQYF	TGTGCCAGCAGCCTTACAGGGCTCCAAGAGACCCAGTACTTC
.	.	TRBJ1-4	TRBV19	CASSNPARGNEKLFF	TGTGCCAGTAGTAACCCGGCCAGGGGTAATGAAAAACTGTTTTTT
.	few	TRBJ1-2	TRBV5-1	CASSSGDYGYTF	TGCGCCAGCAGCTCGGGAGACTATGGCTACACCTTC